The 30 T cell receptor beta chains below were found in one sample sequenced in a study of regulatory T cells in long-lasting Graves disease. Time point reported: newly diagnosed GD, antithyroid drugs for less than 3 months. The TCR library was made from RNA that had been extracted from PBMCs in TRIzol. CDR3-region Arm-PCR and iRepertoire HTBI primers produced the TCR beta libraries. MiXCR was run by TCRdb on the multiplex PCR reads, yielding one entry per CDR3 protein. Among approximately 400,000 distinct CDR3 sequences, 15% were seen once, and the ten largest hold around 7.6%. This sample was shared with a second study, whose subject was T cells in Graves' hyperthyroidism and ophthalmopathy.

The sample in question was peripheral blood mononuclear cells (PBMCs), obtained at new diagnosis, from a patient treated with antithyroid drugs. The receptor source for this set is a woman aged 40 to 50 with Graves disease.

There are many counts of this clonotype. The chain employs TRBV11-3 and TRBJ1-3; 7 bases are shared with TRBD1. The germline V gene encodes CDR1 SGHNT and CDR2 YENEEA. This CDR3 region has 14 residues. After removal of 10 bases from V and 2 bases from J, the junction contained 8 bases not matched to a gene. CDR3 in amino acids: CATSVTGAGNTIYF. The CDR3 DNA reads as TGTGCCACCTCCGTAACAGGGGCTGGAAACACCATATATTTT.

The table lists this clonotype with many counts. This chain uses TRBV5-1 with TRBJ2-1; TRBD2 agrees at 8 bases. This CDR3 has 16 amino acids. Germline V lookup: CDR1 SGHRS, CDR2 YFSETQ. Unmatched junction bases numbered 6, after V lost 3 bases and J lost 1 base. For the CDR3, the DNA is TGCGCCAGCAGCTCCCAACTAGCGGCTTCCTACAATGAGCAGTTCTTC. Its translation: CASSSQLAASYNEQFF.

The sample holds many counts of this clonotype. V is TRBV7-9 and J is TRBJ2-1, with D unclear. The germline V and J ends were trimmed by 5 bases and 1 base, with 6 bases remaining between them. In germline, CDR1 is SEHNR, CDR2 FQNEAQ (reference sequence). This CDR3 region has 13 residues. The CDR3, as DNA: TGTGCCAGCAGCCCAGTTTCCTACAATGAGCAGTTCTTC. Its translation is CASSPVSYNEQFF.

This clonotype occurred a few times. Given a much more abundant clone one base away, this may be a read error. V is TRBV12-3 or TRBV12-4 and J is TRBJ2-7, with D possibly being TRBD1 (6 bases). The CDR3 has 13 amino acids. CDR3 sequence (DNA): TGTGCCAGCAGTCTACGGACAGCATCCGAGCAGTGCTTC. Encoded protein: CASSLRTASEQCF.

This clonotype was seen repeatedly, ten times or more. For the CDR3, the DNA is TGCAGTGCTAGCCCGCGCTTCCACGAGCAGTACTTC. It is translated as CSASPRFHEQYF. The chain links TRBV20-1 to TRBJ2-7; D not certain. In germline, CDR1 is DFQATT, CDR2 SNEGSKA (reference sequence). Trimming stripped 3 bases from V and 5 bases from J, with 11 bases between. The CDR3 length is 12 residues.

This clonotype came up many times. The genes are TRBV18 and TRBJ2-7; D tentatively fits TRBD1 or TRBD2 (5 bases each). The germline V and J ends were trimmed by 3 bases and 6 bases, with 21 bases remaining between them. This CDR3 spans 16 amino acids. Germline-derived CDR1 and CDR2 are KGHSH and LQKENI. CDR3 DNA: TGTGCCAGCTCACCCCGGGACCCCCTTACGGTCTCCGAGCAGTACTTC. Its translation is CASSPRDPLTVSEQYF.

The J gene is TRBJ2-5, the V gene TRBV3-1, with 11 nucleotides matching TRBD2. The CDR3 runs 14 residues. Trimming at V came to 7 bases and at J to 3 bases, leaving 4 bases not matched to a gene. CDR1 LGHDT and CDR2 YNNKEL come from the germline V gene (reference sequence). The CDR3 DNA reads TGTGCCAGCAAAGGTAGCGGGAGGGAAGAGACCCAGTACTTC. Protein: CASKGSGREETQYF.

This clonotype was recorded a few times. The chain joins TRBV27 to TRBJ1-2; TRBD1 might be the D (5 bases). Trimming left V 3 bases short and J 4 bases short, with 12 bases between. This CDR3 is built from 14 residues. Germline V gene lookup returns CDR1 MNHEY and CDR2 SMNVEV (reference sequence). The CDR3 DNA reads TGTGCCAGCAGTTTTTCCCCGGGGGTCTATGGCTACACCTTC. This encodes CASSFSPGVYGYTF.

The chain is built from TRBV9 and TRBJ2-1; D is ambiguous. CDR3 length: 13 residues. CDR1 and CDR2 from the germline V gene are SGDLS and YYNGEE. V gave up 0 bases and J gave up 9 bases, with 10 bases separating them. This CDR3 reads CASSVENWGEQFF. For the CDR3, the DNA is TGTGCCAGCAGCGTAGAGAACTGGGGTGAGCAGTTCTTC.

This clonotype was detected ten times or more. The CDR3 here is CASSFNRGLLTDTQYF. The CDR3 bases are TGTGCCAGCAGTTTTAACAGGGGCCTGCTCACAGATACGCAGTATTTT. This rearrangement joins TRBV28 to TRBJ2-3, with 7 bases fitting TRBD1. This CDR3 is built from 16 residues. The V gene end was trimmed by 3 bases and the J gene end by 2 bases; junction bases not matched to a gene: 8. Germline loops: CDR1 MDHEN, CDR2 SYDVKM.

This clonotype was seen many times. This sequence joins TRBV11-2 and TRBJ1-2; D not resolved. The V gene lost 0 bases and the J gene lost 8 bases, with 7 bases spanning the gap. In germline, CDR1 is SGHAT, CDR2 FQNNGV. CDR3 length equals 12 residues. The DNA for the CDR3 is TGTGCCAGCAGCTTAGAACTTGGCGGCTACACCTTC. Its protein product is CASSLELGGYTF.

In this sample, this clonotype turned up a few times. V and J are TRBV28 and TRBJ2-2; D could derive from TRBD1 or TRBD2 (5 bases each). Trimming left V 0 bases short and J 5 bases short, with 13 bases between. The CDR3 extends over 16 amino acids. In germline, CDR1 is MDHEN, CDR2 SYDVKM. CDR3 sequence: CASSLWGPLATGELFF. Here the CDR3 DNA reads TGTGCCAGCAGTTTATGGGGACCACTTGCAACCGGGGAGCTGTTTTTT.

The chain carries TRBV10-3 and TRBJ2-1, with 8 nucleotides matching TRBD2. J was trimmed by 2 bases and V by 10 bases; bases with no gene match: 19. CDR1 and CDR2 from the germline V gene are ENHRY and SYGVKD. CDR3 length: 18 residues. As DNA, the CDR3 is TGTGCCAACCAAAGCGGGAGCGGAGTCAGAGCGACCTACAATGAGCAGTTCTTC. Translating it yields CANQSGSGVRATYNEQFF.

The table lists this clonotype with a count of one. The CDR3 end shows no conserved phenylalanine or tryptophan, and so a read error is likely. The chain employs TRBV7-2 and TRBJ2-5; the match to TRBD1 covers 8 bases. J lost 5 bases, V lost 5 bases, and 7 bases had no gene match. The V gene's germline CDR1 is SGHTA and CDR2 FQGNSA. The CDR3 is 14 amino acids. The chain's CDR3 is CASSGQGLGETQYL. Written as DNA, the CDR3 is TGTGCCAGCAGCGGACAGGGATTAGGGGAGACCCAGTACCTC.

This clonotype was counted only a few times. The V gene is TRBV10-3, the J gene TRBJ2-2; possible D gene TRBD1, 7 bases. V was clipped by 10 bases and J by 0 bases, with 15 bases between them. CDR1 is ENHRY and CDR2 is SYGVKD in the germline V gene. This CDR3 region has 15 residues. The CDR3 loop is CATGGQDSNTGELFF. The CDR3 DNA reads as TGTGCCACAGGGGGGCAGGATTCGAACACCGGGGAGCTGTTTTTT.

There are a few counts of this clonotype. CDR3 protein: CSARNSPNTGELFF. The CDR3 nucleotides read TGCAGTGCTAGGAACAGCCCGAACACCGGGGAGCTGTTTTTT. The J gene is TRBJ2-2, the V gene TRBV20-1; D is ambiguous. The germline V gene has CDR1 DFQATT and CDR2 SNEGSKA (reference sequence). There are 14 residues in the CDR3. Trimming took off 3 bases at V and 0 bases at J, with 8 bases between the two ends.

The table lists this clonotype with many counts. The chain couples TRBV28 to TRBJ1-5; no reliable D call. Trimming shortened V by 3 bases and J by 4 bases, and 13 bases separated the two germline ends. CDR1 MDHEN and CDR2 SYDVKM come from the germline V gene. This CDR3 has 15 amino acids. The CDR3: CASSLSVSSNQPQHF. The DNA of the CDR3 is TGTGCCAGCAGTTTGTCGGTCAGCTCAAATCAGCCCCAGCATTTT.

This clonotype was detected many times. V and J are TRBV18 and TRBJ1-2; possible D gene TRBD1, 5 bases. The CDR3 extends over 12 amino acids. From germline, CDR1 is KGHSH and CDR2 LQKENI. The germline V and J ends were trimmed by 5 bases and 7 bases, with 11 bases remaining between them. As DNA, the CDR3 is TGTGCCAGCTCAACTGCAGGGTCTGGCTACACCTTC. Its translation is CASSTAGSGYTF.

Ten or more counts support this clonotype. The rearrangement links TRBV5-1 to TRBJ1-6; D is unresolved. This CDR3 comprises 13 residues. Trimming took 0 bases from V and 10 from J, leaving 8 bases between them. CDR1 and CDR2 (germline): SGHRS, YFSETQ. DNA for the CDR3: TGCGCCAGCAGCTTGGGACCCGACTCACCCCTCCACTTT. This translates into CASSLGPDSPLHF.

This clonotype has ten or more counts. V and J are TRBV27 and TRBJ2-1; tentatively, D is TRBD1 (6 bases). The germline V and J ends were trimmed by 1 base and 10 bases, with 29 bases remaining between them. The germline CDR1 and CDR2 sequences are MNHEY and SMNVEV (reference sequence). The CDR3 totals 19 residues. DNA of the CDR3: TGTGCCAGCAGTTTATGGATCTCGACAGGACCGCGAAGTAGGTGGGAGCAGTTCTTC. Translated, it gives CASSLWISTGPRSRWEQFF.

The chain is built from TRBV11-2 and TRBJ2-3, with 15 bases aligning to TRBD2. Germline CDR1 SGHAT, CDR2 FQNNGV. V lost 5 bases to trimming and J lost 3 bases; unmatched junction nucleotides: 3. The CDR3 sequence is 16 residues long. The CDR3 spells CASSGLAGGQTDTQYF. In nucleotides, the CDR3 is TGTGCCAGCAGCGGACTAGCGGGAGGGCAGACAGATACGCAGTATTTT.

This clonotype was recorded many times. The chain links TRBV6-1 to TRBJ2-2; 10 positions agree with TRBD2. Germline V gene sequence: CDR1 MNHNS, CDR2 SASEGT. The V segment lost 7 bases and the J segment 5 bases; nucleotides outside the gene matches: 7. The CDR3 sequence is 15 residues long. CDR3 sequence: CASNPGLARTGELFF. In nucleotides, the CDR3 is TGTGCCAGCAACCCGGGACTAGCGCGAACCGGGGAGCTGTTTTTT.

This clonotype was seen a handful of times. The chain carries TRBV15 and TRBJ1-2, with D maybe TRBD1 (6 bases). The V gene's germline CDR1 is LNHNV and CDR2 YYDKDF (reference sequence). Trimming shortened V by 0 bases and J by 5 bases, and 13 bases separated the two germline ends. CDR3 length: 15 amino acids. The CDR3 reads CATSRDPSGTYGYTF. CDR3 DNA: TGTGCCACCAGCAGAGACCCCTCTGGGACATATGGCTACACCTTC.

This clonotype was observed at least ten times. The V gene is TRBV11-2, the J gene TRBJ2-7; either TRBD1 or TRBD2 may fit D (6 bases each). Germline lookup yields CDR1 SGHAT and CDR2 FQNNGV. V lost 2 bases and J lost 1, with 15 bases in between. CDR3 length equals 16 residues. The CDR3 region has the DNA TGTGCCAGCAGCTTATGGGGGGCTAAGGGTTCCTACGAGCAGTACTTC. Translation: CASSLWGAKGSYEQYF.

This clonotype occurred a few times. J is TRBJ2-2 and V is TRBV20-1, with 12 bases that match TRBD2. Germline V gene sequence: CDR1 DFQATT, CDR2 SNEGSKA (reference sequence). The CDR3 loop spans 16 amino acids. The V segment lost 5 bases and the J segment 8 bases; nucleotides outside the gene matches: 12. The CDR3 coding sequence is TGCAGTGCTGGGAAACTCGGGACTAGCGGGCGGGGGGAGCTGTTTTTT. Its protein product is CSAGKLGTSGRGELFF.

This clonotype appeared many times. V gene TRBV30 combines with J gene TRBJ1-4; no clear D gene. This CDR3 spans 13 amino acids. V was pared by 0 bases and J by 7 bases, with 9 bases between. Germline CDR1 reads GTSNPN; CDR2 reads SVGIG (reference sequence). The CDR3 here is CAWSVKGLEKLFF. The DNA for the CDR3 is TGTGCCTGGAGTGTCAAGGGTCTTGAAAAACTGTTTTTT.

This chain connects TRBV29-1 to TRBJ2-1; TRBD2 matches 8 bases. V lost 0 bases to trimming and J lost 5 bases; unmatched junction nucleotides: 12. The CDR3 consists of 17 residues. The germline CDR1 and CDR2 sequences are SQVTM and ANQGSEA. The CDR3 coding sequence is TGCAGCGTTGAAGATCCTTTGAGCGGGAGACCCGACAATGAGCAGTTCTTC. Amino acids: CSVEDPLSGRPDNEQFF.

Concerning this clonotype: This sequence may be a read error, since a much larger clone differs from it by one base. The chain has TRBV12-3 or TRBV12-4 and TRBJ2-5; TRBD1 matches at 7 bases. The CDR3 length is 13 residues. DNA for the CDR3: TGTGCCAGCAGATTAACAGGGGTCGATGAGCAGTCCTTC. This codes for CASRLTGVDEQSF.

As for this clonotype: It may be a read error: a sequence one base away is much more abundant. The V call is TRBV5-6, the J call TRBJ2-5; 8 nucleotides line up with TRBD1. Per germline, CDR1 SGHDT and CDR2 YYEEEE. After removal of 3 bases from V and 3 bases from J, the junction contained 4 bases not matched to a gene. The CDR3 runs to 14 residues. CDR3 nucleotides: TGTGCCAGCAGCTGGGACAGGTGGGAAGAGACCCAGTACTTC. Translation: CASSWDRWEETQYF.

This clonotype was observed many times. The rearrangement uses TRBV28 and TRBJ2-1; 12 nucleotides line up with TRBD2. The V gene end was trimmed by 5 bases and the J gene end by 2 bases; junction bases not matched to a gene: 7. Germline CDR1 is MDHEN and CDR2 is SYDVKM. The CDR3 is made up of 17 amino acids. CDR3 DNA sequence: TGTGCCAGCAGTATACTAGCGGGAGGCGATCCCTACAATGAGCAGTTCTTC. Encoded protein: CASSILAGGDPYNEQFF.